The clone carrying this T cell receptor beta chain was detected ten times or more. Germline CDR1 SGHTA, CDR2 FQGNSA. The CDR3 sequence is 18 residues long. J lost 0 bases, V lost 5 bases, and 8 bases had no gene match. TCRdb analysed the reads with MiXCR anew, one entry per CDR3 protein. The data show over 150,000 distinct CDR3 sequences, about 15% seen once. These data belong to a study of T cell repertoires in cytomegalovirus infection. Study in general: Both CMV infection and a matching HLA type were indicated by public TCR beta signatures.

This receptor was obtained from a human donor in good health (CMV status not recorded). Some clones in this sample may be carry-over from other donors' samples. The source material was CD8+ T cells from PBMCs. The rearrangement links TRBV7-2 to TRBJ2-6; 9 nucleotides line up with TRBD1. The CDR3 region is CASSVPGQGNSGANVLTF. CDR3 DNA: TGTGCCAGCAGCGTACCGGGACAGGGTAACTCTGGGGCCAACGTCCTGACTTTC.